Given below is one TCR beta chain in context. What it binds is unknown. Trimming at V came to 2 bases and at J to 5 bases, leaving 5 bases not matched to a gene. Germline values: CDR1 MDHEN, CDR2 SYDVKM. The CDR3 loop spans 15 amino acids. It was with 60 Vbeta and 13 Jbeta primers that the PCR ran. Data came from immunoSEQ multiplex PCR; TCRdb stores just in-frame clones and leaves some out. The sample yields some 200,000 clones, 82% seen once. This sample is drawn from a study of cytomegalovirus exposure and HLA in healthy donors. General observations from the study: Accurate HLA-A and HLA-B prediction from TCR beta sequences was reported for most subjects. Earlier analysis yielded a pattern in which most TCR beta V segments were productive about 87% or about 30% of the time. A list of 150 or so TCR beta chains associated with cytomegalovirus was given.

Though nominally healthy at sampling, donors likely had unrecorded immune exposures. Sequenced sample: PBMCs. The TCR sequence derives from a woman aged 18-30 years in good health and CMV-seronegative. The chain recombines TRBV28 with TRBJ1-2; 10 bases are a match to TRBD1. The CDR3 sequence: CASSLQGQGFYGYTF. The CDR3 DNA sequence: TGTGCCAGCAGTTTACAGGGACAGGGGTTTTATGGCTACACCTTC.